A selection of T cell receptor beta chains follows, all from one sample in a study of STAT3 mutations in large granular lymphocyte leukemia. Assay: immunoSEQ multiplex PCR; the TCRdb copy retains only in-frame clones and omits some. The sample records roughly 29,000 clones, 60% to 85% being singletons. Sequenced input: peripheral blood mononuclear cells. Source of these receptors: a woman aged 45-65 years with T-cell large granular lymphocyte leukemia. Some clones in this sample may be carry-over from other donors' samples. The CDR3 runs from the conserved cysteine through the conserved F or W. A D gene is named only where the DNA matches it firmly. Some rows have no size entry. The others give once, few or many, or a class for an expanded clone.

J,size,D,length,V,DNA,CDR3
TRBJ2-3,-,TRBD1,15,TRBV18,TGTGCCAGCTCACCACGGACAGGGGGCACAGATACGCAGTATTTT,CASSPRTGGTDTQYF
TRBJ1-5,-,-,13,TRBV6-5,TGTGCCAGCAGTGCCCAGTGGTCTCAGCCCCAGCATTTT,CASSAQWSQPQHF
TRBJ2-5,-,-,16,TRBV27,TGTGCCAGCAGTTTAGGAGGAGGCGCCAGAGAAGAGACCCAGTACTTC,CASSLGGGAREETQYF
TRBJ2-3,-,TRBD2,15,TRBV7-9,TGTGCCAGCAGCCTAGCTAGCGGGAGTAGAGATACGCAGTATTTT,CASSLASGSRDTQYF
TRBJ1-4,-,-,14,TRBV2,TGTGCCAGCAGGGGATGGGACGACGACCGAAAACTGTTTTTT,CASRGWDDDRKLFF
TRBJ2-1,few,-,13,TRBV7-9,TGTGCCAGCAGCCCTAGTGGGAGGACAGAGCAGTTCTTC,CASSPSGRTEQFF
TRBJ1-2,-,-,13,TRBV18,TGTGCCAGCTCACCATCGACGGAGTATGGCTACACCTTC,CASSPSTEYGYTF
TRBJ1-1,-,-,15,TRBV4-1,TGCGCCAGCAGCCAAGATGAAGTCCGCGACCCTGAAGCTTTCTTT,CASSQDEVRDPEAFF
TRBJ2-5,-,-,13,TRBV30,TGTGCCTGGAGCCTGGGGGAGGCAGAGACCCAGTACTTC,CAWSLGEAETQYF
TRBJ2-3,-,-,12,TRBV5-1,TGCGCCAGCAGCTTGGATTCAGATACGCAGTATTTT,CASSLDSDTQYF
TRBJ2-5,once,-,14,TRBV6-1,TGTGCCAGCAGTGGACAACCAAGTGGGGAGACCCAGTACTTC,CASSGQPSGETQYF